This T cell receptor beta chain is drawn from a study of somatic mutations in cytotoxic T cells in rheumatoid arthritis. Study-wide context: Flow-sorting brought some V beta antibody-stained T-cell populations to nearly 100% purity, V beta1+ cells sequenced for TCRB among them.

This clone was counted a few times. The antigen is undetermined. Germline V gene data show CDR1 as SGHRS and CDR2 as YFSETQ. The V gene end was trimmed by 0 bases and the J gene end by 6 bases; junction bases not matched to a gene: 2. The CDR3 has 14 residues. Study results and caveats: Statistically, CD8+ T-cell clonality was not significantly distinct between individuals with rheumatoid arthritis and age-matched healthy controls. Unidentified antigens were the targets of the expanded CD8+ clones. Each of about an eighth of the roughly 60 patients had a largest CD8+ clone that made up more than 20% of CD8+ cells.

Data came from immunoSEQ multiplex PCR; TCRdb stores just in-frame clones and leaves some out. The sample yields several thousand clones, more than 50% seen once. The chain uses TRBV5-1 and TRBJ2-2; TRBD1 agrees at 7 bases. The receptor's source is a woman aged 40 to 50 in good health. Sample: CD8+ T cells sorted from blood. The CDR3 region has the DNA TGCGCCAGCAGCTTGGGACAGGGAGCCGGGGAGCTGTTTTTT. Translation: CASSLGQGAGELFF.